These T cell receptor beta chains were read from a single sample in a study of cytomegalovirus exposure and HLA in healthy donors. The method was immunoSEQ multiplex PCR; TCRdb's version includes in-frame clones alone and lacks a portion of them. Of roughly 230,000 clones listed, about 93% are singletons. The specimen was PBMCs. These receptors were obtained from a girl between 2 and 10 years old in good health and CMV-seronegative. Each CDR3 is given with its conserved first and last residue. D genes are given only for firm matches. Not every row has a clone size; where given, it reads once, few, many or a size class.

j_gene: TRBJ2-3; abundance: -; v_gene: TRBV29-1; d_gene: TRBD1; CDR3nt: TGCAGCGCTCCCGCGGACAGGAGCCGCACAGATACGCAGTATTTT; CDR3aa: CSAPADRSRTDTQYF
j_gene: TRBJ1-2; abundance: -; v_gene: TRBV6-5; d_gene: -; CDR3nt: TGTGCCAGCAGCACTCCAGGGGGCTACACCTTC; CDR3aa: CASSTPGGYTF
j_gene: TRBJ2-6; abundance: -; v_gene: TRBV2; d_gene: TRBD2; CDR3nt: TGTGCCAGCACTATGGGGAGGGTCTTTGGGGCCAACGTCCTGACTTTC; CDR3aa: CASTMGRVFGANVLTF
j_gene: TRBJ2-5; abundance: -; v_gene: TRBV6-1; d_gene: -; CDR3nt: TGTGCCAGCAGTACAGGGACACAAGAGACCCAGTACTTC; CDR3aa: CASSTGTQETQYF
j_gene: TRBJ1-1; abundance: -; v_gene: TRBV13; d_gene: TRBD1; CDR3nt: TGTGCCAGCCAAAGCAGGGGGCGCGGGGCTGAAGCTTTCTTT; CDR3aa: CASQSRGRGAEAFF
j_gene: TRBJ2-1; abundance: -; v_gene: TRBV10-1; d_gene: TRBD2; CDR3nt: TGCGCCAGCAGTCAACTAGCGGGAGGCTGGAATGAGCAGTTCTTC; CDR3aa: CASSQLAGGWNEQFF
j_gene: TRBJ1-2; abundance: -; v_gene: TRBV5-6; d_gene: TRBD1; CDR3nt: TGTGCCAGCAGCACACAAATTATTGACAGGGACCTGCTCTATGGCTACACCTTC; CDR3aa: CASSTQIIDRDLLYGYTF
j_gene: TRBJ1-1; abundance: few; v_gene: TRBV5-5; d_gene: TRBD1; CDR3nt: TGTGCCAGCAGCGGGGACAGGGGTAACACTGAAGCTTTCTTT; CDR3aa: CASSGDRGNTEAFF
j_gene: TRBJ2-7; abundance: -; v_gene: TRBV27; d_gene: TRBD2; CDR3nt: TGTGCCAGCAGTTTATCGGGAATCTTAGCGGGATACGGCTACGAGCAGTACTTC; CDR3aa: CASSLSGILAGYGYEQYF
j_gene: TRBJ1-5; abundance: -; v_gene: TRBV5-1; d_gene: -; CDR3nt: TGCGCCAGCAGCTTGGCGCAGAATCAGCCCCAGCATTTT; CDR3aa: CASSLAQNQPQHF
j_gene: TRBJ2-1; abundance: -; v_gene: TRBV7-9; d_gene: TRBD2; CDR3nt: TGTGCCAGCCCCATGGGCGGACTAGCTCAATTGGAGCAGTTCTTC; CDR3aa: CASPMGGLAQLEQFF
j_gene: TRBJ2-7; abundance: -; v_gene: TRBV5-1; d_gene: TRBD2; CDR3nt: TGCGCCAGCAGCCCCGGCGGGGGAAAGGGCGAGCAGTACTTC; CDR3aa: CASSPGGGKGEQYF
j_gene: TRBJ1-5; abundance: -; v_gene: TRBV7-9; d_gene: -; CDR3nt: TGTGCCAGTAATCAGGGGTCTCAGCCCCAGCATTTT; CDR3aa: CASNQGSQPQHF
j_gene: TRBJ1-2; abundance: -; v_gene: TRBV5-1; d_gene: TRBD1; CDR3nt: TGCGCCAGCAGCTTGATCCAGGGGGCCATTTCGGGTGGCTACACCTTC; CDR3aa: CASSLIQGAISGGYTF
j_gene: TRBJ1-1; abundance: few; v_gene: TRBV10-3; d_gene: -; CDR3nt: TGTGCCACATCGGAGACCATGAACACTGAAGCTTTCTTT; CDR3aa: CATSETMNTEAFF
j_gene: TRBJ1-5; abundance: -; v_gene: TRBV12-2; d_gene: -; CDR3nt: TGTGCAAGTCGCTTAGCGCGTAGTCTGCCGGGGAATAGCAATCAGCCCCAGCATTTT; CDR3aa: CASRLARSLPGNSNQPQHF